This T cell receptor beta chain was documented in a study of post-analysis software for immune sequencing data. This clonotype was counted a single time. Its target is not known. The CDR3 consists of 14 residues. Between the trimmed V and J ends, which lost 0 bases and 2 bases, there was a span of 8 bases. Germline V gene data show CDR1 as MGHRA and CDR2 as YSYEKL. Unique molecular identifiers were present in the TCR beta cDNA libraries. TCRdb re-derived calls from the PCR reads in MiXCR, one entry per CDR3 protein. Of roughly 400,000 distinct CDR3 sequences listed, about 40% are singletons. Study observations and caveats: Patients had higher frequencies than controls of about 5 TRBV segments, including TRBV5-6, TRBV5-1 and TRBV20-1.

The sample comprised blood. The V gene is TRBV4-1, the J gene TRBJ2-7; no clear D gene. The TCR comes from a girl under 10 years old with multiple sclerosis. This CDR3 reads CASSQDAQTYEQYF. CDR3 DNA sequence: TGCGCCAGCAGCCAAGATGCACAAACCTACGAGCAGTACTTC.